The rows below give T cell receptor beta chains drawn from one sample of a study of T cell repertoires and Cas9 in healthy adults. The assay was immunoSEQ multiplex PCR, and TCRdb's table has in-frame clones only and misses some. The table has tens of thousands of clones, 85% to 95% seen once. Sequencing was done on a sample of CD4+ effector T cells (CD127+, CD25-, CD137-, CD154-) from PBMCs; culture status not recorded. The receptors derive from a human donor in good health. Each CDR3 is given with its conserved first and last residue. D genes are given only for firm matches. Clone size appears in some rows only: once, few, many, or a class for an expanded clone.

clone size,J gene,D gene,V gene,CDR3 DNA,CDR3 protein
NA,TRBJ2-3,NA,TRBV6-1,TGTGCCAGCAGTGGTGCAGGGGTACCAGATACGCAGTATTTT,CASSGAGVPDTQYF
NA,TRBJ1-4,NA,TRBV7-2,TGTGCCAGCAGCCAACGGGAGCTTGAAAAACTGTTTTTT,CASSQRELEKLFF
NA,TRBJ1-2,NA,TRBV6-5,TGTGCCAGCAGTTACTCGAGATCGACCGGTCCCTATGGCTACACCTTC,CASSYSRSTGPYGYTF
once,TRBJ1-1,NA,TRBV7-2,TGTGCCAGCAGCTTAAGGGCGAACACTGAAGCTTTCTTT,CASSLRANTEAFF
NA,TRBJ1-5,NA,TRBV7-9,TGTGCCAGCAGCTTAGCGGGGGCCCTTCATCAGCCCCAGCATTTT,CASSLAGALHQPQHF
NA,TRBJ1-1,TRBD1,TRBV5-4,TGTGCCAGCAGCGTACAGGGGCTAACGAACACTGAAGCTTTCTTT,CASSVQGLTNTEAFF
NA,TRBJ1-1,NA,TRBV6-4,TGTGCCAGCAGTGGACCTGGGGGCGGTGAAGCTTTCTTT,CASSGPGGGEAFF
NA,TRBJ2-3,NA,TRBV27,TGTGCCAGCAAGATTAGTCAAGTCGGGGGGCAGTATTTT,CASKISQVGGQYF
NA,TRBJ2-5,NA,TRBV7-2,TGTGCCAGCAGCTTAGGGGGGTCTCAAGAGACCCAGTACTTC,CASSLGGSQETQYF
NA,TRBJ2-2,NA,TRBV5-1,TGCGCCAGCAGCTTGGCCGTGGGGACGAACACCGGGGAGCTGTTTTTT,CASSLAVGTNTGELFF
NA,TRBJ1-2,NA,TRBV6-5,TGTGCCAGCAGTTACTCGGTGTTGGGGGTTGACTATGGCTACACCTTC,CASSYSVLGVDYGYTF
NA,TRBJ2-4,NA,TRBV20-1,TGCAGTGCTAGAGGACACATTCAGTACTTC,CSARGHIQYF
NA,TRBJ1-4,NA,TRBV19,TGTGCCAGTAGTAGAGGCGATTGGATCGCTGAAAAACTGTTTTTT,CASSRGDWIAEKLFF
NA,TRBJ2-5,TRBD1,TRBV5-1,TGCGCCAGCAGCCTACAGGGGTTCCAAGAGACCCAGTACTTC,CASSLQGFQETQYF
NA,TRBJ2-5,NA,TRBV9,TGTGCCAGCAGCTCGCAATCGTCGTCGGCCGGGGAGACCCAGTACTTC,CASSSQSSSAGETQYF
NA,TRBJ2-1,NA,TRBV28,TGTGCCAGCAGGCCGGGGGCTGGCGAGCAGTTCTTC,CASRPGAGEQFF
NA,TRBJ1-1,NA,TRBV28,TGTGCCACCTGCCAGGGGAGATCTGAAGCTTTCTTT,CATCQGRSEAFF
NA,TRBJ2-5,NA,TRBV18,TGTGCCAGCTCACCACCGCAGGCGGAGACCCAGTACTTC,CASSPPQAETQYF
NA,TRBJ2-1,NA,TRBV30,TGTGCCTGGAGTCGGTTGACCAATGAGCAGTTCTTC,CAWSRLTNEQFF
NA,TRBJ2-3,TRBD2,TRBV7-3,TGTGCCAGCAGCTTAATCCATCGGGCGGGAGGATCTAGCACAGATACGCAGTATTTT,CASSLIHRAGGSSTDTQYF
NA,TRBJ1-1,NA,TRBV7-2,TGTGCCAGCAGCCACCCCCGGGGGAACACTGAAGCTTTCTTT,CASSHPRGNTEAFF
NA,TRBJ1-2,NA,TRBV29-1,TGCAGCGTTCCCCCCACCTATGGCTACACCTTC,CSVPPTYGYTF
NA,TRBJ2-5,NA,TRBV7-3,TGTGCCAGCAGCTTCACAGGGTCCAGAGGCGAGACCCAGTACTTC,CASSFTGSRGETQYF
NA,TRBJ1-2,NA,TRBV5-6,TGTGCCAGCAGCTTGTTTTTATCAGAAGGCTATGGCTACACCTTC,CASSLFLSEGYGYTF
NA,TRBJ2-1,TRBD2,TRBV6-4,TGTGCCAGCAGTAAGACTAGCTCTCATTACAATGAGCAGTTCTTC,CASSKTSSHYNEQFF
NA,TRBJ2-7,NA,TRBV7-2,TGTGCCAGCAGCCTGTTCTACGAGCAGTACTTC,CASSLFYEQYF
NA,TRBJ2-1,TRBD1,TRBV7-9,TGTGCCAGCAGCTCACAGGGGAGCCCCTACAATGAGCAGTTCTTC,CASSSQGSPYNEQFF
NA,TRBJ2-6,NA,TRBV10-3,TGTGCCATCAGTGGGGTCAGCTCTGGGGCCAACGTCCTGACTTTC,CAISGVSSGANVLTF
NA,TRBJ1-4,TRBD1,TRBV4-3,TGCGCCAGCAGTAAGGCGGGACAGGGGAATGAAAAACTGTTTTTT,CASSKAGQGNEKLFF
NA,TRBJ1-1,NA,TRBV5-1,TGCGCCAGCAGCTTGGGACCGGAAGCTTTCTTT,CASSLGPEAFF
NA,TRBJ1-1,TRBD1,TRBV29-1,TGCAGCGTTCAACAGGGGAAGGGCACTGAAGCTTTCTTT,CSVQQGKGTEAFF
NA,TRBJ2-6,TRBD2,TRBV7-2,TGTGCCAGCAGCTTAGCAGCGGGGTACTCGGGGGCCAACGTCCTGACTTTC,CASSLAAGYSGANVLTF
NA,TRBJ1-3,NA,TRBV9,TGTGCCAGCAGCTCCCCACCTGGAAACACCATATATTTT,CASSSPPGNTIYF
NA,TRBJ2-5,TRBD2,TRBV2,TGTGCCAGCGGGAAGAGGACTAGCGGGGGAGAGACCCAGTACTTC,CASGKRTSGGETQYF
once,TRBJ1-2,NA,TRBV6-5,TGTGCCAGCAGTTACTCGTTTCGGGCCGAGAGAGGCTACACCTTC,CASSYSFRAERGYTF
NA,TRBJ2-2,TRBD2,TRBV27,TGTGCCAGCAGTTTAAGGCTAGCGGGTTCCCGAGGCGGGGAGCTGTTTTTT,CASSLRLAGSRGGELFF
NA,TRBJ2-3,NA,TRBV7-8,TGTGCCAGCAGCTACGGACTACTCACAGATACGCAGTATTTT,CASSYGLLTDTQYF
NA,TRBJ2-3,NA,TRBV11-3,TGTGCCAGCGGACCCAATTACGGAGATACGCAGTATTTT,CASGPNYGDTQYF